These 30 T cell receptor beta chains share one sample of origin, sequenced in a study of T cell changes during pregnancy in multiple sclerosis. Libraries were prepared by immunoSEQ multiplex PCR; TCRdb keeps only in-frame clonotypes and omits some of them. The data hold tens of thousands of clones, with roughly 93% observed a single time. This specimen was peripheral blood, taken in the second trimester of pregnancy. The source is a female donor with multiple sclerosis, enrolled in a pregnancy study.

The chain joins TRBV6-6 to TRBJ2-7; a possible D gene is TRBD1 (5 bases). The CDR3 runs to 14 residues. Trimming pared 6 bases from V and 3 bases from J, leaving 15 bases between. Germline V CDR1 and CDR2: MNHNY, SVGAGI (reference sequence). CDR3 region: CASREGRVYYEQYF. CDR3 DNA: TGTGCCAGCAGGGAAGGCAGGGTTTACTACGAGCAGTACTTC.

The chain is built from TRBV20-1 and TRBJ2-1; the D gene is possibly TRBD2 (5 bases). This CDR3 region has 10 residues. From germline, CDR1 is DFQATT and CDR2 SNEGSKA (reference sequence). V was clipped by 7 bases and J by 5 bases, with 6 bases between them. The CDR3 loop reads CSVEDNEQFF. The CDR3 coding sequence is TGCAGTGTGGAGGACAATGAGCAGTTCTTC.

The DNA of the CDR3 is TGTGCCAGCAGCGTAGGAGGTGGTGAGCAGTTCTTC. Its protein is CASSVGGGEQFF. The chain couples TRBV9 to TRBJ2-1; no clear D gene. Germline CDR1 SGDLS, CDR2 YYNGEE. Trimming removed 0 bases at V and 9 bases at J, with 7 bases between. The CDR3 has 12 amino acids.

The chain employs TRBV30 and TRBJ1-1, with D uncertain. Trimming removed 0 bases at V and 6 bases at J, with 8 bases between. This CDR3 contains 12 residues. The germline CDR1 and CDR2 sequences are GTSNPN and SVGIG (reference sequence). CDR3 protein: CAWSVQYAEAFF. Here the CDR3 DNA reads TGTGCCTGGAGTGTACAGTATGCTGAAGCTTTCTTT.

This clone was observed once. This chain connects TRBV2 to TRBJ1-5, with a possible D match to TRBD1 (6 bases). The V end lost 6 bases, the J end lost 7 bases, and 19 bases lay between the germline ends. The CDR3 sequence is 15 residues long. CDR1 is SNHLY and CDR2 is FYNNEI in the germline V gene. In DNA, the CDR3 is TGTGCCAGCAGGGGAGGGCACGGGGGGCCCCAGCCCCAGCATTTT. As protein: CASRGGHGGPQPQHF.

The V gene is TRBV19, the J gene TRBJ1-2, with D unclear. Germline loops: CDR1 LNHDA, CDR2 SQIVND (reference sequence). There are 12 residues in the CDR3. The V end was cut by 4 bases, the J end by 8 bases, with 11 bases between. The chain's CDR3 is CASSSPPGGYTF. Here the CDR3 DNA reads TGTGCCAGTAGTAGCCCCCCGGGGGGCTACACCTTC.

The genes are TRBV7-6 and TRBJ2-7, with D maybe TRBD2 (6 bases). Trimming shortened V by 5 bases and J by 0 bases, and 14 bases separated the two germline ends. CDR3 length equals 15 residues. Germline lookup yields CDR1 SGHVS and CDR2 FNYEAQ. CDR3 DNA: TGTGCCAGCAGCCGCGGGGTAGCGGCCTCCTACGAGCAGTACTTC. This sequence encodes CASSRGVAASYEQYF.

The chain carries TRBV5-1 and TRBJ2-7; TRBD1 might be the D (5 bases). Trimming took off 1 base at V and 5 bases at J, with 7 bases between the two ends. Germline CDR1 and CDR2: SGHRS and YFSETQ. The CDR3 contains 12 residues. The CDR3 bases are TGCGCCAGCAGCTTGCAGGGTAACGAGCAGTACTTC. Its translation: CASSLQGNEQYF.

The chain employs TRBV4-1 and TRBJ2-7, with a possible D match to TRBD2 (7 bases). The V gene's germline CDR1 is MGHRA and CDR2 YSYEKL. V lost 3 bases and J 6 bases, leaving 15 bases between the germline ends. The CDR3 has 14 residues. The CDR3 coding sequence is TGCGCCAGCAGCCAGGGGGGGCCAGCGCCCGAGCAGTACTTC. It specifies CASSQGGPAPEQYF.

The V call is TRBV5-6, the J call TRBJ2-1; 12 nucleotides match TRBD2. V was clipped by 4 bases and J by 4 bases; unmatched bases: 3. Germline assignment: CDR1 SGHDT and CDR2 YYEEEE. This CDR3 contains 15 residues. The CDR3 DNA is TGTGCCAGCAGCCAAGGACTAGCGGGGTACAATGAGCAGTTCTTC. This gives the protein CASSQGLAGYNEQFF.

The genes are TRBV7-9 and TRBJ2-1, with TRBD2 matching 10 bases. The CDR3 is 14 amino acids. Trimming removed 3 bases from V and 10 bases from J; junction bases left unmatched: 6. Per the germline V gene, CDR1 is SEHNR and CDR2 is FQNEAQ (reference sequence). The chain's CDR3 is CASSFSGGGAEQFF. The CDR3 coding sequence is TGTGCCAGCAGCTTCAGCGGGGGGGGAGCCGAGCAGTTCTTC.

The V and J genes are TRBV7-9 and TRBJ1-2, with D tentatively TRBD1 (6 bases). The V gene lost 5 bases and the J gene lost 9 bases, with 16 bases spanning the gap. Germline V CDR1 and CDR2: SEHNR, FQNEAQ (reference sequence). The CDR3 loop spans 13 amino acids. CDR3 nucleotide sequence: TGTGCCAGCAGCCGCCGGACAGAGCTCAGCTACACCTTC. Translation: CASSRRTELSYTF.

The table lists this clone with a few counts. This chain links TRBV19 with TRBJ2-5; TRBD2 aligns across 12 bases. The CDR3 totals 16 residues. V dropped 4 bases and J dropped 0; count of bases not matched to a gene: 3. CDR1 is LNHDA, CDR2 SQIVND, per germline (reference sequence). The CDR3 DNA sequence: TGTGCCAGTAGTACCAGACTAGCGGGGGACCAAGAGACCCAGTACTTC. This sequence encodes CASSTRLAGDQETQYF.

This chain uses TRBV27 with TRBJ2-1; TRBD2 aligns across 12 bases. J lost 10 bases, V lost 6 bases, and 10 bases had no gene match. The CDR3 has 15 amino acids. Germline V gene sequence: CDR1 MNHEY, CDR2 SMNVEV (reference sequence). CDR3 bases: TGTGCCAGCAGGCTAGCGGGGGGGCCGATTCGCGAGCAGTTCTTC. This gives the protein CASRLAGGPIREQFF.

This chain connects TRBV12-5 to TRBJ2-1; 14 bases agree with TRBD2. Per the germline V gene, CDR1 is LGHNT and CDR2 is FRNRAP. The V segment lost 6 bases and the J segment 7 bases; nucleotides outside the gene matches: 11. The CDR3 runs to 17 residues. In DNA, the CDR3 is TGTGCTAGTGGACAGACTAGCGGGGGGGTACTGGGGAATGAGCAGTTCTTC. This translates into CASGQTSGGVLGNEQFF.

This sequence joins TRBV4-1 and TRBJ1-5; no definite D call. Between the trimmed V and J ends, which lost 1 base and 0 bases, there was a span of 7 bases. CDR1 is MGHRA, CDR2 YSYEKL, per germline. The length of the CDR3 is 15 residues. CDR3 region: CASSQVGVSNQPQHF. CDR3 coding DNA: TGCGCCAGCAGCCAAGTCGGGGTTAGCAATCAGCCCCAGCATTTT.

V and J are TRBV18 and TRBJ1-2; D perhaps matches TRBD1 (5 bases). CDR3 length: 16 residues. Per germline, CDR1 KGHSH and CDR2 LQKENI. V was clipped by 1 base and J by 4 bases, with 16 bases between them. DNA of the CDR3: TGTGCCAGCTCACCACTAGTGGGGGGAGCGTCCTATGGCTACACCTTC. This sequence encodes CASSPLVGGASYGYTF.

The CDR3 spells CASSGQGARIGELFF. The CDR3 DNA sequence: TGTGCCAGTAGTGGACAGGGGGCGCGAATCGGGGAGCTGTTTTTT. J is TRBJ2-2 and V is TRBV19; 11 bases line up with TRBD1. The CDR3 spans 15 residues. Losses at the gene ends were 5 bases for V and 7 bases for J; bases not matched to a gene: 6. Germline CDR1 and CDR2: LNHDA and SQIVND (reference sequence).

CDR3 sequence: CASRAAGGPYNEQFF. The CDR3 DNA sequence: TGTGCCAGCCGAGCGGCGGGGGGTCCTTACAATGAGCAGTTCTTC. The chain links TRBV6-5 to TRBJ2-1; 8 nucleotides align to TRBD2. V shed 8 bases, J shed 4 bases, and the junction held 10 bases outside the gene matches. Per germline, CDR1 MNHEY and CDR2 SVGAGI. The CDR3 is 15 residues long.

The chain carries TRBV27 and TRBJ1-6; D gene unclear. The CDR3 spans 13 residues. Germline V gives CDR1 MNHEY, CDR2 SMNVEV (reference sequence). V shed 3 bases and J shed 8 bases, with 8 bases lying between them. CDR3 sequence reads: CASSFDRDSPLHF. The CDR3 coding sequence is TGTGCCAGCAGTTTTGATCGGGATTCACCCCTCCACTTT.

The rearrangement uses TRBV14 and TRBJ1-2; 8 bases are shared with TRBD1. The length of the CDR3 is 18 residues. V was clipped by 2 bases and J by 8 bases; unmatched bases: 19. Germline V lookup: CDR1 SGHDN, CDR2 FVKESK. This chain's CDR3 is CASSQNVRQGWAASGYTF. CDR3 DNA sequence: TGTGCCAGCAGCCAAAATGTGCGACAGGGGTGGGCAGCTTCAGGCTACACCTTC.

The V gene is TRBV2, the J gene TRBJ2-7; D is perhaps TRBD2 (5 bases). The V end lost 4 bases, the J end lost 5 bases, and 15 bases lay between the germline ends. In germline, CDR1 is SNHLY, CDR2 FYNNEI. CDR3 size: 14 residues. The CDR3 DNA is TGTGCCAGCAGTGTCGAGAGGGCCCAACACGAGCAGTACTTC. It yields the protein CASSVERAQHEQYF.

A note on this clone: At one end, the junction sequence differs from germline, possibly due to a read error. The sample holds other DNA sequences that translate to the same CDR3. The J gene is TRBJ1-2, the V gene TRBV29-1, with D possibly TRBD1 on 5 matching bases. Germline V gene lookup returns CDR1 SQVTM and CDR2 ANQGSEA. CDR3 length: 16 residues. The CDR3 is CSVSPPSRLGDYGYTF. The CDR3 DNA reads TGTAGCGTTTCACCCCCTTCCAGGCTAGGGGACTATGGCTACACCTTC.

This rearrangement joins TRBV5-1 to TRBJ2-3; 10 bases line up with TRBD2. Germline V lookup: CDR1 SGHRS, CDR2 YFSETQ. The CDR3 runs 16 residues. The trim removed 0 bases at V and 4 bases at J, leaving 5 bases unmatched. CDR3 sequence reads: CASSLASSGGADTQYF. CDR3 in DNA: TGCGCCAGCAGCTTGGCCTCTAGCGGGGGAGCAGATACGCAGTATTTT.

A word on this clone: Additional DNA sequences in this sample encode the identical CDR3. V is TRBV5-1 and J is TRBJ2-3; tentatively, D is TRBD2 (6 bases). The germline V gene encodes CDR1 SGHRS and CDR2 YFSETQ. V dropped 0 bases and J dropped 0 bases, with 8 bases sitting between them. The CDR3 sequence is 15 residues long. The CDR3 sequence is CASSLVAGSTDTQYF. In DNA form, the CDR3 reads TGCGCCAGCAGCTTGGTGGCGGGGAGCACAGATACGCAGTATTTT.

This clone appeared a single time. V is TRBV6-5 and J is TRBJ1-2; D not certain. Trimming cost V 8 bases and J 1 base, with 8 bases left between them. Per the germline V gene, CDR1 is MNHEY and CDR2 is SVGAGI. The CDR3 contains 12 residues. The CDR3 here is CASSEGNYGYTF. The DNA of the CDR3 is TGTGCCAGCTCAGAGGGTAACTATGGCTACACCTTC.

This clone was counted a single time. V is TRBV5-1 and J is TRBJ2-5; D is uncertain. CDR1 and CDR2 from the germline V gene are SGHRS and YFSETQ. The CDR3 loop spans 12 amino acids. V shed 4 bases and J shed 3 bases, with 7 bases lying between them. The chain's CDR3 is CASSVGEETQYF. The CDR3 region has the DNA TGCGCCAGCAGCGTCGGTGAAGAGACCCAGTACTTC.

This clone was detected once. The genes are TRBV10-3 and TRBJ2-7, with D hard to call. Germline loops: CDR1 ENHRY, CDR2 SYGVKD. This CDR3 is built from 17 residues. The V end lost 3 bases, the J end lost 0 bases, and 18 bases lay between the germline ends. Here the CDR3 reads CAISEGRILASSYEQYF. The CDR3 DNA reads as TGTGCCATCAGTGAAGGCAGAATCCTTGCTAGCTCCTACGAGCAGTACTTC.

This rearrangement joins TRBV5-5 to TRBJ1-2, with unresolved D. Germline assignment: CDR1 SGHKS and CDR2 YYEKEE (reference sequence). The V end lost 1 base, the J end lost 0 bases, and 7 bases lay between the germline ends. This CDR3 comprises 14 residues. The CDR3 is CASSLLGTNYGYTF. For the CDR3, the DNA is TGTGCCAGCAGCTTGCTAGGTACTAACTATGGCTACACCTTC.

The chain couples TRBV6-6 to TRBJ1-2; 7 nucleotides match TRBD1. This CDR3 comprises 11 residues. V shed 8 bases and J 8 bases; nucleotides not matched to a gene: 5. CDR1 is MNHNY and CDR2 is SVGAGI in the germline V gene (reference sequence). The CDR3 sequence: CASQGGGGYTF. DNA for the CDR3: TGTGCCAGCCAGGGGGGAGGAGGCTACACCTTC.